This TCR beta chain was observed in a study of T cell clonality in common variable immunodeficiency (dated by TCRdb to between 2014 and 2017). On the study overall, not on this receptor specifically: Correlations of repertoire features with clinical complications were constrained by heterogeneity among patients within the CVID cohort. Compared with healthy controls, CVID subjects showed increased TCRbeta clonality (t-test p = 0.018), a feature most characteristic of about a third of subjects. Even though DNA input was the same, control samples had an average of about 90,000 unique sequences each, compared with approximately 30,000 in CVID samples. It was noted by the authors that sequencing of the repertoires of T cell subpopulations would be needed to clarify the cause of the increased clonality in CVID. Fewer TCRbeta clones were shared among CVID subjects than among healthy controls (p < 0.0001). CVID TCRbeta sequences were reported to have fewer deletions and N-nucleotide insertions and to lack highly modified clones with 13 or more V deletions.

Details on this clone: Its antigen target is currently unknown. One junction end disagrees with the germline gene, perhaps due to a read error. The read gets to within 3 residues of the CDR3 end, and the germline J gene fills in the rest.

CVID samples and control samples contributed equivalent amounts of genomic DNA as sequencing input. For every sample, a 60 bp segment covering the rearranged TCRbeta CDR3 region was amplified and then sequenced. TCRbeta amplification used the immunoSEQ assay, a bias-corrected multiplex PCR with high-throughput sequencing. As for the authors' bioinformatics: Every unique nucleotide sequence was considered a clone and was annotated with V, D and J genes, copy number and frequency. Sequences were labeled productive if in frame, and non-productive if out of frame or containing stop codons. As previously described, Shannon's entropy was used to calculate clonality. Mean CDR3 Kyte-Doolittle hydropathy was derived from the predicted amino acid sequences of productive clones. Hierarchical clustering of scaled V gene usage was performed with the R hclust function using Manhattan distance and complete linkage. Sharing of clones by CDR3 amino acid sequence was evaluated by resampling 12 repertoires per group over 100 rounds. The repertoires were searched for approximately 73 published EBV-specific and some 250 published CMV-specific TCRbeta sequences. A couple of CVID samples that yielded fewer than 10,000 sequences were excluded from the analysis, so around 38 CVID repertoires were retained. TCRdb took this table from immuneACCESS and kept in-frame rearrangements with V and J called. Such tables lack part of the clones; where checked against another copy, unresolved V genes explain under half of the gap, and the rest is unexplained. From that table come the V and J calls and clone size; the DNA was used to work out D and trimming. The table gives roughly 40,000 clones for this sample, with none occurring only once. The biggest ten clones account for over 1.1% of the sample.

Most CVID patients and most healthy controls were of Caucasian heritage. Heparinized peripheral whole blood samples of about 4.5 to 8.5 ml were obtained from each donor. TCRbeta CDR3 repertoires were sequenced from genomic DNA of adults with common variable immune deficiency (CVID) and healthy adult controls. The control group comprised 22 healthy adult volunteers, some 12 female and 10 or so male, aged roughly 23 to 70 years with a mean age of approximately 30. Diluted blood was subjected to density centrifugation over Hypaque 1077 or Ficoll-Paque for isolation of peripheral blood mononuclear cells. Unsorted mononuclear cells served as the source of genomic DNA, which was extracted either by Qiagen column purification or by a centrifugation-based method. Including cysteine and phenylalanine, the CDR3 has 19 amino acids. Only the CDR3 bases that were read are kept: 48 of them, in frame from base 1. Based on the germline V gene, the CDR1 and CDR2 sequences are SGHRS and YFSETQ.

The TCR comes from a person aged 18-70 years in good health. Sequencing was done on a sample of peripheral blood mononuclear cells. The chain is encoded by TRBV5-1 joined to TRBJ2-2; 7 central nucleotides agree with TRBD2. The sequenced CDR3 bases are TGCGCCAGTAGCTTGTGGGAGGGCAGGGAGATCGCTAACACCGGGGAG. This yields the protein CASSLWEGREIANTGE. The full CDR3 reads CASSLWEGREIANTGELFF.